A selection of T cell receptor beta chains follows, all from one sample in a study of blood T cell repertoires in COVID-19. The repertoire was sequenced with immunoSEQ multiplex PCR; TCRdb's copy has only in-frame clones and lacks some. Of some 230,000 clones in the sample, approximately 84% were seen once. Material for sequencing was peripheral blood. The receptors come from a middle-aged man with acute or convalescent COVID-19. The CDR3 runs from the conserved cysteine through the conserved F or W. D genes are given only for firm matches. Clone size is shown for a subset of rows, as once, few, many or a class of expanded clone.

clone size	V gene	D gene	J gene	CDR3 DNA	CDR3 protein
.	TRBV6-5	TRBD1	TRBJ1-2	TGTGCCAGCAGTAAACCGGGACAGGGATCCTATGGCTACACCTTC	CASSKPGQGSYGYTF
.	TRBV7-3	TRBD1	TRBJ2-2	TGTGCCAGCAGCTTAACAGGGGGCGACACCGGGGAGCTGTTTTTT	CASSLTGGDTGELFF
.	TRBV11-3	TRBD1	TRBJ1-2	TGTGCCAGCAGCCTCCGGACAGGGGGCGACGGCTACACCTTC	CASSLRTGGDGYTF
.	TRBV7-9	TRBD1	TRBJ2-1	TGTGCCAGCAGCTACGACAGGGGGCTGGATGAGCAGTTCTTC	CASSYDRGLDEQFF
.	TRBV2	.	TRBJ1-5	TGTGCCAGCAGTGAAGCGCGTGGGGCAAACCAGCCCCAGCATTTT	CASSEARGANQPQHF
.	TRBV4-1	.	TRBJ1-3	TGCGCCAGCAGCCAAGGTCCAGCAGGGCTCTCTGGAAACACCATATATTTT	CASSQGPAGLSGNTIYF
once	TRBV7-9	TRBD1	TRBJ1-2	TGTGCCAGCAGCCCGTCGTCGACAGGGGGGAATGGCTACACCTTC	CASSPSSTGGNGYTF
.	TRBV7-9	.	TRBJ2-7	TGTGCCAGCAGCCTTCACTCCTGGACGACTAGGGGTTCCGGAGGCGAGCAGTACTTC	CASSLHSWTTRGSGGEQYF
.	TRBV19	TRBD2	TRBJ2-1	TGTGCCAGTATCCTGAGCGGGGGGGCCTCCAATGAGCAGTTCTTC	CASILSGGASNEQFF
.	TRBV20-1	.	TRBJ1-5	TGCAGTGCTAGTTCCTCGGGGGGGAAGCGGAGCAATCAGCCCCAGCATTTT	CSASSSGGKRSNQPQHF
.	TRBV30	TRBD1	TRBJ2-4	TGTGCCTGGTCATCAGGACAGGGTTCGGACATTCAGTACTTC	CAWSSGQGSDIQYF
.	TRBV4-1	.	TRBJ2-7	TGCGCCAGCAGCCAAGGGTCGGGCGGGGCCCACGAGCAGTACTTC	CASSQGSGGAHEQYF
.	TRBV7-2	TRBD2	TRBJ2-7	TGTGCCAGCAGCCATGGGACTAGCGGGGGTCGGTACGAGCAGTACTTC	CASSHGTSGGRYEQYF
.	TRBV7-2	.	TRBJ1-3	TGTGCCAGCAGCTTAAGCGGAGGAAATAGAAACACCATATATTTT	CASSLSGGNRNTIYF
.	TRBV5-5	.	TRBJ1-3	TGTGCCAGCAGCTTGGTGACACAGGGAAACACCATATATTTT	CASSLVTQGNTIYF
once	TRBV13	TRBD1	TRBJ1-1	TGTGCCAGCAGCCCGCGGGACAGCACAGAAGCTTTCTTT	CASSPRDSTEAFF
.	TRBV13	.	TRBJ1-1	TGTGCCAGCAGCCCCAGGGATTACACTGAAGCTTTCTTT	CASSPRDYTEAFF
.	TRBV19	.	TRBJ1-5	TGTGCCAGTACCGGGGAGTCGAGGGCAGGAAGCCAGCCCCAGCATTTT	CASTGESRAGSQPQHF
.	TRBV24-1	.	TRBJ2-1	TGTGCCACCAGTGATCGCGGGATTCAGTTCTTC	CATSDRGIQFF
.	TRBV7-9	.	TRBJ1-5	TGTGCCAGCAGCTTAATGGCAGGTGATCAGCCCCAGCATTTT	CASSLMAGDQPQHF
.	TRBV7-9	.	TRBJ2-5	TGTGCCAGCAGCTTACCCTTCGCTTCGGCCCAGTACTTC	CASSLPFASAQYF
.	TRBV2	TRBD1	TRBJ1-5	TGTGCCAGCAGCCAGTACAGGGGCAACCGGGATCAGCCCCAGCATTTT	CASSQYRGNRDQPQHF
.	TRBV12-3/TRBV12-4	.	TRBJ1-2	TGTGCCAGCACCTCCTCCTATGGCTACACCTTC	CASTSSYGYTF
.	TRBV2	.	TRBJ1-3	TGTGCCACTCTCTTCAGGGTTTGGGCTGGAAACACCATATATTTT	CATLFRVWAGNTIYF
.	TRBV29-1	TRBD2	TRBJ2-1	TGCAGCGTTGGGGCGGGGGGTTACAATGAGCAGTTCTTC	CSVGAGGYNEQFF
.	TRBV6-5	.	TRBJ1-2	TGTGCCAGCAGTTCCTACCCCAAGGGGAAAAGCTATGGCTACACCTTC	CASSSYPKGKSYGYTF
.	TRBV7-2	.	TRBJ2-2	TGTGCCAGCAGCTTAGAGCGCCTGACCGGGGAGCTGTTTTTT	CASSLERLTGELFF
.	TRBV4-1	.	TRBJ1-6	TGCGCCAGCAGCCAAGGTTTTGACGGAGGAGGCTCACCCCTCCACTTT	CASSQGFDGGGSPLHF
.	TRBV18	.	TRBJ1-6	TGTGCCAGCTCACCAAGCATAGGCGGGACTAATTCACCCCTCCACTTT	CASSPSIGGTNSPLHF
.	TRBV4-2	.	TRBJ2-1	TGTGCCAGCAGCCCACCCACCCTTGCGGATGTACTACGTGAGCAGTTCTTC	CASSPPTLADVLREQFF
.	TRBV15	TRBD2	TRBJ2-3	TGTGCCACCAGCAGAGGTGAACTAGCGGGAGATACGCAGTATTTT	CATSRGELAGDTQYF
.	TRBV12-3/TRBV12-4	TRBD1	TRBJ2-7	TGTGCCAGTGGGGACAGGGCATACGAGCAGTACTTC	CASGDRAYEQYF
.	TRBV4-1	TRBD1	TRBJ2-2	TGCGCCAGCAGCCCGGCGGGACAGGGGTTCTCCGGGGAGCTGTTTTTT	CASSPAGQGFSGELFF
.	TRBV3-1/TRBV3-2	.	TRBJ1-2	TGTGCCAGCAGCCGTAATTATGGCTACACCTTC	CASSRNYGYTF
once	TRBV9	.	TRBJ2-1	TGTGCCAGCAGCGTAGTTGTGGGGGGAAATGGTGAGCAGTTCTTC	CASSVVVGGNGEQFF
.	TRBV6-5	.	TRBJ2-7	TGTGCCAGCAGTTTATATTGGGGGCCCTACGAGCAGTACTTC	CASSLYWGPYEQYF
.	TRBV18	TRBD2	TRBJ2-3	TGTGCCAGCTCACCTAATCGGGGGGGCCTCGATACGCAGTATTTT	CASSPNRGGLDTQYF
.	TRBV7-9	.	TRBJ1-2	TGTGCCAGCAGCGAGGCCGGGGGAGATGGCTACACCTTC	CASSEAGGDGYTF
.	TRBV5-6	TRBD1	TRBJ1-2	TGTGCCAGCAGAGCGTTAGGGGGCAGGGGAGACTATGGCTACACCTTC	CASRALGGRGDYGYTF
.	TRBV13	.	TRBJ2-5	TGTGCCAGCAGCCTCGAGGGGGTAAGGAGGGAGACCCAGTACTTC	CASSLEGVRRETQYF
.	TRBV10-3	TRBD2	TRBJ2-3	TGTGCCATCAGTGACGGGACTAGCGGCACAGATACGCAGTATTTT	CAISDGTSGTDTQYF
.	TRBV3-1/TRBV3-2	TRBD1	TRBJ2-5	TGTGCCAGCAGCCCCAGCTGGACAGGTGAAGAGACCCAGTACTTC	CASSPSWTGEETQYF
.	TRBV3-1/TRBV3-2	.	TRBJ1-6	TGTGCCAGCAGCCAAGACGGGACACCTAATTCACCCCTCCACTTT	CASSQDGTPNSPLHF
.	TRBV2	.	TRBJ2-1	TGTGCCAGCAGTGGTCGTGGGGGGAGAGATGAGCAGTTCTTC	CASSGRGGRDEQFF
.	TRBV2	TRBD1	TRBJ1-1	TGTGCCAGCAGTGCGCTACAGGGGTTCATGAACACTGAAGCTTTCTTT	CASSALQGFMNTEAFF
.	TRBV5-1	.	TRBJ1-1	TGCGCCAGCAGCTCGGGCCCTGGGAGTAACACTGAAGCTTTCTTT	CASSSGPGSNTEAFF
.	TRBV7-8	TRBD1	TRBJ2-7	TGTGCCAGCAGCTTCTCCGGGACAGCGACCTACGAGCAGTACTTC	CASSFSGTATYEQYF
few	TRBV19	.	TRBJ1-2	TGTGCCAGTAGTATAGGTGACAGGAAAATCTATGGCTACACCTTC	CASSIGDRKIYGYTF